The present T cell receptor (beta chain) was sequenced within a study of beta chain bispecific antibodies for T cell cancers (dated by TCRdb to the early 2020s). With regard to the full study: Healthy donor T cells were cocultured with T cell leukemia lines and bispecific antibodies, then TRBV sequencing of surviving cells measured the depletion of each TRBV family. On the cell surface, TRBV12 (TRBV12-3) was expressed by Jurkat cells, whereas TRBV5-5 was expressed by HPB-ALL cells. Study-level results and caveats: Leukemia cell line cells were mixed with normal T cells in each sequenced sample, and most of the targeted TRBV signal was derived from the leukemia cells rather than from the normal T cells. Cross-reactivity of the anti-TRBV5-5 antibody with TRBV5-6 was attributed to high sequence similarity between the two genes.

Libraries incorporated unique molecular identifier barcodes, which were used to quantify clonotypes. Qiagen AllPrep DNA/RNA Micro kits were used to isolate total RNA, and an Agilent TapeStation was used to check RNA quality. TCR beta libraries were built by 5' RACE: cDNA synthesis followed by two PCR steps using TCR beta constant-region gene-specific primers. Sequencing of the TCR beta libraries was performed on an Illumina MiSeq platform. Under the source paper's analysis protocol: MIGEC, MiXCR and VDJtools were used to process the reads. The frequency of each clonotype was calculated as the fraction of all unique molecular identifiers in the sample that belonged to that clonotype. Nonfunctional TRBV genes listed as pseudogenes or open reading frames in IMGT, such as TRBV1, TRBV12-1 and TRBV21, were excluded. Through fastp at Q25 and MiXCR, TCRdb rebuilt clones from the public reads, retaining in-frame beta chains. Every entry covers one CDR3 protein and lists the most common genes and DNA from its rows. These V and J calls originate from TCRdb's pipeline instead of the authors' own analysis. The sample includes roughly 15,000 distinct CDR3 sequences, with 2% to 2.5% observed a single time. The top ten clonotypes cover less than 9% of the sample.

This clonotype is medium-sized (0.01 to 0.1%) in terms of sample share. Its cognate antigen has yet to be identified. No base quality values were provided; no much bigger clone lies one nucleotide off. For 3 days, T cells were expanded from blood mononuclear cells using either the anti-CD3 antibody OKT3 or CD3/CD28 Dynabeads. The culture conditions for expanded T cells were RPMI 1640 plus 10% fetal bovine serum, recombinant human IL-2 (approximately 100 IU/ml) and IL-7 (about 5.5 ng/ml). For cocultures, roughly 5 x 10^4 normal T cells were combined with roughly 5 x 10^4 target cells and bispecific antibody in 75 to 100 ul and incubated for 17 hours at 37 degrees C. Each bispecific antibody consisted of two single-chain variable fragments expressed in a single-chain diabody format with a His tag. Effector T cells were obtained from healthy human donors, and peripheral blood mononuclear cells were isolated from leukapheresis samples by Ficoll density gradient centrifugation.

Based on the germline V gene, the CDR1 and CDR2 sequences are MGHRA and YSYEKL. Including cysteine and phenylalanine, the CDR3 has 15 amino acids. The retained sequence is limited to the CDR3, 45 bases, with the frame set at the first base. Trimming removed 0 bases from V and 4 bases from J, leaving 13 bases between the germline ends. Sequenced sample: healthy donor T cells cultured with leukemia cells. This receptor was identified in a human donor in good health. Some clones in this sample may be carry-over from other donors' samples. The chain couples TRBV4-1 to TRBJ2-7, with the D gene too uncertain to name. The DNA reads TGCGCCAGCAGCCAAGATTCCCAGGATCCTTACGAGCAGTACTTC. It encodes CASSQDSQDPYEQYF.